This T cell receptor beta chain was profiled in a study of technical replicates of blood from four donors (dated by TCRdb to the late 2010s). The library relied on the immunoSEQ multiplex PCR assay. What TCRdb holds here is the immuneACCESS table cut down to in-frame rearrangements. Part of the clones is not present; checked against another copy, under half of the missing clones reflect an unresolved V gene, and the others are unexplained. The table for this sample lists 70,000 to 85,000 clones; about 97% of them were counted only once. Clones ranked in the top ten supply 0.15% to 0.2% of the sample. The germline V gene yields SGHRS for CDR1 and YFSETQ for CDR2. Inclusive of the bounding cysteine and phenylalanine, the CDR3 is 13 residues long. The sequence is cut down to CDR3 DNA, 39 bases in frame from base 1. V is clipped by 6 bases and J by 0 bases, and the sequence between their germline boundaries is 7 bases long.

In the case of this clone: The antigen this receptor binds is unknown. One base away there is no much larger clone; base qualities are not given.

Rearrangement joined TRBV5-1 to TRBJ1-3; no confident D gene assignment can be made. The sample consisted of T cells isolated from PBMCs. The TCR comes from a human donor in good health. The CDR3 protein: CASIGDSGNTIYF. The DNA sequence reads TGCGCCAGCATTGGAGACTCTGGAAACACCATATATTTT.